The next 5 T cell receptor beta chains were all read from a single sample in a study of blood T cell repertoires in COVID-19. Sequencing was performed with immunoSEQ multiplex PCR; in TCRdb, only in-frame clones are kept and a portion is missing. Altogether approximately 160,000 clones are present, roughly 90% being singletons, with the ten largest covering 0.53%. Sequencing was carried out using peripheral blood. Source of these receptors: a man aged 45-65 years with acute or convalescent COVID-19.

This clone was seen a single time. CDR3 nucleotide sequence: TGTGCCTGGAGTGCGGGACAGGGGGCGAATCAGCCCCAGCATTTT. It encodes CAWSAGQGANQPQHF. The chain uses TRBV30 and TRBJ1-5; TRBD1 agrees at 12 bases. The germline V gene encodes CDR1 GTSNPN and CDR2 SVGIG (reference sequence). Trimming took 1 base from V and 4 from J; bases not matched to a gene: 2. CDR3 length: 15 amino acids. Full variable domain (missing parts from reference TRBV30 and TRBJ1-5): SQTIHQWPATLVQPVGSPLSLECTVEGTSNPNLYWYRQAAGRGLQLLFYSVGIGQISSEVPQNLSASRPQDRQFILSSKKLLLSDSGFYLCAWSAGQGANQPQHFGDGTRLSIL.

The chain recombines TRBV29-1 with TRBJ2-7, with a weak D call TRBD1 (6 bases). The CDR3 covers 13 residues. Germline V gene lookup returns CDR1 SQVTM and CDR2 ANQGSEA. V was trimmed by 5 bases and J by 4 bases, leaving 15 bases between them. The CDR3 spells CSVSQGTWYEQYF. As DNA, the CDR3 is TGCAGCGTTTCTCAGGGGACCTGGTACGAGCAGTACTTC.

This chain connects TRBV27 to TRBJ2-7; no firm D call. This CDR3 comprises 14 residues. CDR1 and CDR2 from the germline V gene are MNHEY and SMNVEV (reference sequence). With 4 bases removed from V and 1 base from J, the gap between germline ends came to 11 bases. The CDR3 region has the DNA TGTGCCAGCAGTTCCTCGACTGGATCCTACGAGCAGTACGTC. This sequence encodes CASSSSTGSYEQYV.

The chain uses TRBV5-1 and TRBJ2-3; 12 bases match TRBD2. The trim removed 4 bases at V and 0 bases at J, leaving 6 bases unmatched. The CDR3 totals 17 residues. Germline CDR1 is SGHRS and CDR2 is YFSETQ. CDR3: CASSTTSGGASTDTQYF. The CDR3 DNA sequence: TGCGCCAGCAGCACGACTAGCGGGGGTGCTAGCACAGATACGCAGTATTTT.

The gene calls are TRBV4-3 and TRBJ2-5; TRBD1 matches at 8 bases. Germline V gives CDR1 LGHNA, CDR2 YSLEER. Unmatched junction bases numbered 6, after V lost 1 base and J lost 5 bases. CDR3 length equals 15 residues. CDR3 nucleotide sequence: TGCGCCAGCAGCCAAGGAAGGACAGGGACGGAGACCCAGTACTTC. It specifies CASSQGRTGTETQYF.